The rows below give T cell receptor beta chains drawn from one sample of a study of shared T cell receptors in the human thymus. Only in-frame clones appear in the TCRdb table, and some are missing; sequencing was by immunoSEQ multiplex PCR. The sample holds hundreds of thousands of clones, about 89% seen once. The sample also formed part of further work on human thymus T cells.

Specimen: thymocytes. Receptor source: a boy younger than two with a congenital heart defect. Both conserved end residues are part of each CDR3. The D gene is left open where the match is weak. Only part of the rows carry a size: once, few, many, or a class if the clone is expanded.

TRBJ2-7,TRBV27,-,-,CASSPAASYEQYF,TGTGCCAGCAGTCCGGCGGCCTCCTACGAGCAGTACTTC
TRBJ2-3,TRBV14,TRBD1,-,CASSQDGQGSDTQYF,TGTGCCAGCAGCCAAGACGGACAGGGGAGCGATACGCAGTATTTT
TRBJ1-3,TRBV9,TRBD1,-,CASSPGQEETPGNTIYF,TGTGCCAGCAGCCCCGGACAGGAGGAAACTCCTGGAAACACCATATATTTT
TRBJ2-7,TRBV6-5,-,once,CASSEISQGQYF,TGTGCCAGCAGTGAAATCTCGCAGGGTCAGTACTTC
TRBJ1-2,TRBV27,TRBD1,-,CASSSRADRGHNYGYTF,TGTGCCAGCAGTTCGAGAGCTGACAGGGGGCATAACTATGGCTACACCTTC
TRBJ2-1,TRBV28,-,-,CALRDGRHNEQFF,TGTGCCCTAAGGGACGGGAGACACAATGAGCAGTTCTTC
TRBJ2-1,TRBV28,TRBD2,-,CASSSVSGSYEQFF,TGTGCCAGCAGTTCCGTAAGCGGGAGCTATGAGCAGTTCTTC
TRBJ2-7,TRBV4-3,TRBD2,-,CASSGLAGGSFYEQYF,TGCGCCAGCAGCGGGCTAGCGGGGGGGAGCTTCTACGAGCAGTACTTC
TRBJ2-5,TRBV7-9,-,-,CASSPTTGGEQYF,TGTGCCAGCAGCCCAACGACGGGCGGGGAACAGTACTTC
TRBJ1-2,TRBV28,-,-,CASSFTGLYGYTF,TGTGCCAGCAGTTTCACAGGGCTCTATGGCTACACCTTC
TRBJ2-1,TRBV5-6,TRBD2,-,CASTFGRATYTGDEQFF,TGTGCCAGCACGTTCGGGAGGGCCACATACACCGGGGATGAGCAGTTCTTC
TRBJ2-2,TRBV19,TRBD2,once,CASNPIAGLTNTGELFF,TGTGCCAGTAACCCAATAGCGGGGCTAACGAACACCGGGGAGCTGTTTTTT
TRBJ1-2,TRBV28,-,-,CASSLYRRTAGYGYTF,TGTGCCAGCAGTTTATATCGCCGGACGGCGGGTTATGGCTACACCTTC
TRBJ1-1,TRBV7-9,-,-,CASSYPQAGPEAFF,TGTGCCAGCAGCTACCCCCAGGCGGGTCCCGAAGCTTTCTTT
TRBJ2-5,TRBV2,-,-,CASSELAQQETQYF,TGTGCCAGCAGTGAACTAGCGCAACAAGAGACCCAGTACTTC
TRBJ2-2,TRBV7-2,TRBD2,-,CASSLVPSGSLDTGELFF,TGTGCCAGCAGCTTAGTTCCTAGCGGGAGTCTGGACACCGGGGAGCTGTTTTTT
TRBJ2-7,TRBV21-1,-,-,CASSKGVAGTYEQYF,TGTGCCAGCAGCAAAGGGGTCGCAGGAACCTACGAGCAGTACTTC
TRBJ1-2,TRBV7-9,-,-,CASSLKTEYGYTF,TGTGCCAGCAGCTTAAAGACAGAGTATGGCTACACCTTC
TRBJ1-2,TRBV2,-,-,CASIRPLGGLTF,TGTGCCAGCATTAGACCATTAGGAGGTCTCACCTTC
TRBJ2-1,TRBV5-8,-,-,CASSFAVGSREQFF,TGTGCCAGCAGCTTTGCAGTAGGTTCGAGGGAGCAGTTCTTC
TRBJ2-3,TRBV21-1,-,-,CASNLRLAGGTDTQYF,TGTGCCAGCAACCTTAGACTAGCGGGGGGCACAGATACGCAGTATTTT
TRBJ1-6,TRBV27,TRBD1,-,CASTFDRDNSPLHF,TGTGCCAGCACCTTCGACAGGGATAATTCCCCCCTCCACTTT
TRBJ1-5,TRBV7-8,TRBD1,-,CASSLGGQVSATISNQPQHF,TGTGCCAGCAGCTTAGGAGGACAGGTTTCGGCAACCATAAGCAATCAGCCCCAGCATTTT
TRBJ2-3,TRBV2,TRBD2,-,CASSLLAGAYTDTQYF,TGTGCCAGCAGTTTACTAGCGGGAGCCTACACAGATACGCAGTATTTT
TRBJ2-3,TRBV28,-,-,CASREGVTPDTQYF,TGTGCCAGCAGAGAAGGAGTGACTCCCGATACGCAGTATTTT
TRBJ2-1,TRBV5-6,TRBD2,once,CASSHWTSGGVYNEQFF,TGTGCCAGCAGCCACTGGACTAGCGGGGGAGTATACAATGAGCAGTTCTTC
TRBJ2-5,TRBV5-4,TRBD2,once,CASSAPVRGGVLETQYF,TGTGCCAGCAGCGCCCCCGTGCGGGGGGGCGTTTTAGAGACCCAGTACTTC
TRBJ1-2,TRBV5-5,TRBD1,-,CASSQRVGGSPNYGYTF,TGTGCCAGCAGCCAGCGGGTAGGGGGCTCCCCTAACTATGGCTACACCTTC
TRBJ1-2,TRBV7-8,-,-,CASSLRPRSGYTF,TGTGCCAGCAGCTTAAGGCCGAGGAGTGGCTACACCTTC
TRBJ2-1,TRBV4-3,TRBD2,-,CASSQAPSGGVGSYNEQFF,TGCGCCAGCAGCCAAGCCCCTAGCGGGGGGGTAGGTTCCTACAATGAGCAGTTCTTC
TRBJ2-7,TRBV11-3,TRBD1,-,CASSGDSSYEQYF,TGTGCCAGCAGCGGGGACAGCTCCTACGAGCAGTACTTC
TRBJ2-1,TRBV19,TRBD2,-,CASKTSGGAYEQFF,TGTGCCAGTAAAACTAGCGGGGGGGCCTATGAGCAGTTCTTC
TRBJ1-1,TRBV11-2,-,-,CASSLDIQAWSTEAFF,TGTGCCAGCAGCTTAGATATACAGGCTTGGTCCACTGAAGCTTTCTTT
TRBJ1-3,TRBV6-1,TRBD1,-,CASSHKTGSGNTIYF,TGTGCCAGCAGTCATAAGACAGGGAGTGGAAACACCATATATTTT
TRBJ2-2,TRBV27,TRBD1,-,CASSSTGEHTGELFF,TGTGCCAGCAGTTCGACAGGGGAGCACACCGGGGAGCTGTTTTTT
TRBJ2-2,TRBV4-3,-,-,CASSPQYYKGLGTGELFF,TGCGCCAGCAGCCCGCAATATTACAAGGGGCTGGGCACCGGGGAGCTGTTTTTT
TRBJ2-1,TRBV27,-,-,CAAGLALYNEQFF,TGTGCCGCGGGGCTAGCCCTCTACAATGAGCAGTTCTTC
TRBJ1-1,TRBV5-1,-,-,CASSPPGGRTEAFF,TGCGCCAGCAGCCCCCCCGGGGGAAGGACTGAAGCTTTCTTT
TRBJ2-1,TRBV5-8,TRBD2,-,CASSLVSGFQVAGGFF,TGTGCCAGCAGCTTGGTCTCTGGTTTTCAGGTTGCGGGAGGGTTCTTC
TRBJ2-3,TRBV5-5,-,-,CASSLAGLGDTQYF,TGTGCCAGCAGCTTGGCAGGGTTAGGAGATACGCAGTATTTT
TRBJ1-5,TRBV6-6,TRBD1,-,CASSRTGSNQPQHF,TGTGCCAGCAGCCGGACAGGGAGCAATCAGCCCCAGCATTTT
TRBJ2-5,TRBV7-8,TRBD2,-,CASTLGSGSPETQYF,TGTGCCAGCACCTTAGGTAGCGGGAGTCCGGAGACCCAGTACTTC
TRBJ2-3,TRBV15,-,-,CATSSWPFTDTQYF,TGTGCCACCAGCTCCTGGCCCTTCACAGATACGCAGTATTTT
TRBJ2-3,TRBV28,-,-,CASSLRCTDTQYF,TGTGCCAGCAGCTTGAGGTGCACAGATACGCAGTATTTT
TRBJ1-2,TRBV18,-,-,CASSLPQISAPYGYTF,TGTGCCAGCTCACTACCACAGATTTCAGCCCCCTATGGCTACACCTTC
TRBJ1-4,TRBV7-9,-,-,CASSLAQRSEKLFF,TGTGCCAGCAGCTTAGCACAACGCAGTGAAAAACTGTTTTTT
TRBJ1-5,TRBV7-8,TRBD1,-,CASSLGEKDRSNQPQHF,TGTGCCAGCAGCCTAGGCGAAAAGGACAGGTCGAATCAGCCCCAGCATTTT
TRBJ1-5,TRBV2,TRBD1,-,CASRAKETGTNQPQHF,TGTGCCAGCAGGGCCAAAGAGACAGGGACAAATCAGCCCCAGCATTTT